This TCR beta chain was sequenced in a study of cytomegalovirus exposure and HLA in healthy donors. The study ran its PCR with 60 Vbeta and 13 Jbeta primers. The repertoire was sequenced with immunoSEQ multiplex PCR; TCRdb's copy has only in-frame clones and lacks some. The table has 150,000 to 200,000 clones, about 79% seen once. About this clone itself: Its specificity is not known.

Whole-study results and caveats: Cytomegalovirus-associated TCR beta chains were listed, numbering over 150. Rare TCR sequences predominated, though certain public TCRs were found in many donors.

Nominally healthy donors provided the samples, though records likely missed some immune exposures. Sequencing was done on a sample of PBMCs. This clonotype was obtained from a man aged 50-59 years in good health and CMV-seropositive.

CDR3 in DNA: TGTGCCAGCCGGACAGGGGTGGACATTCAGTACTTC. Its protein is CASRTGVDIQYF. V usage is TRBV28 and J usage is TRBJ2-4, with TRBD1 matching 9 bases. V dropped 8 bases and J dropped 8; count of bases not matched to a gene: 4. The CDR3 runs 12 residues. Germline V gene lookup returns CDR1 MDHEN and CDR2 SYDVKM.